This section outlines one TCR beta chain sequence together with its context. Its antigen remains unidentified. The same CDR3 is also encoded by other DNA sequences in this sample. Profiling relied on immunoSEQ multiplex PCR, and the TCRdb table lists in-frame clones only, not all of them. The sample shows about 2 million clones, approximately 95% of them seen only once. The entry originates in a study of shared clonotypes between healthy human individuals. Study-wide background: Sampling drew on donors who were two women and a few men aged 18 to 49. Researchers assigned three CD4 naive, three CD4 memory, two CD8 naive and one CD8 memory plate to each donor. Findings and limits, study-wide: Clonotype sharing across donors was expected to vary with sequencing depth.

CD8 cells regarded as naive lacked CD45RO, were positively chosen for CCR7, and omitted terminally differentiated effector memory CD45RA+ cells. The donors were adults (healthy and HIV-negative) with no recent acute infections or vaccinations. The CDR3 length is 12 residues. V lost 7 bases and J 2 bases, leaving 9 bases between the germline ends. Germline CDR1 and CDR2: MNHNS and SASEGT. The sequence was obtained from a man in his late teens or twenties in good health. The material sequenced was naive CD8+ T cells sorted from blood. The chain carries TRBV6-1 and TRBJ2-7; D gene ambiguous. The CDR3 reads CASIGSPYEQYF. The CDR3 DNA reads as TGTGCCAGCATAGGCAGCCCCTACGAGCAGTACTTC.